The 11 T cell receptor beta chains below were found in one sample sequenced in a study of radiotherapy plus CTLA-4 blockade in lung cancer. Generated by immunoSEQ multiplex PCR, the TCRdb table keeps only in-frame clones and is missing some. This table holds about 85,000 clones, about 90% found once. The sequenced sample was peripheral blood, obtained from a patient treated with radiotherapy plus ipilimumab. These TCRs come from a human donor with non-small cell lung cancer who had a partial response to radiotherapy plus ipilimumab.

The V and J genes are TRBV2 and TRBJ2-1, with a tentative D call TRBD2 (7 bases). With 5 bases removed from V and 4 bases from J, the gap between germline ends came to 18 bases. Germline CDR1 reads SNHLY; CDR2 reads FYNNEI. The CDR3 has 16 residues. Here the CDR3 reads CASSKQGGASYNEQFF. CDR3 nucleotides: TGTGCCAGCAGTAAACAAGGGGGGGCGAGTTACAATGAGCAGTTCTTC.

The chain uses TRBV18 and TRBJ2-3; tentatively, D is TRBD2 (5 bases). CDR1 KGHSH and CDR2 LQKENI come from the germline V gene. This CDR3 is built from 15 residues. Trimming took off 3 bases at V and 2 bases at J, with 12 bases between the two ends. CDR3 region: CASSPASPDTDTQYF. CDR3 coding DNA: TGTGCCAGCTCACCGGCTAGCCCTGACACAGATACGCAGTATTTT.

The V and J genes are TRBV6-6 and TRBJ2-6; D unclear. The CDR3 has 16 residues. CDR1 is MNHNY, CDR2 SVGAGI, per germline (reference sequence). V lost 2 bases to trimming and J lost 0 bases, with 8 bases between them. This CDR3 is CASSYRSYSGANVLTF. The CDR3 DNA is TGTGCCAGCAGTTACCGGAGTTACTCTGGGGCCAACGTCCTGACTTTC.

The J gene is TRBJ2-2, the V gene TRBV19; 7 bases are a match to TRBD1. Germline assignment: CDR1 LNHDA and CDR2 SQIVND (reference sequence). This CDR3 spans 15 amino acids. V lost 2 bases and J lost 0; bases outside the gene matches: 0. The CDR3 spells CASSITGANTGELFF. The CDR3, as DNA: TGTGCCAGTAGTATAACAGGGGCGAACACCGGGGAGCTGTTTTTT.

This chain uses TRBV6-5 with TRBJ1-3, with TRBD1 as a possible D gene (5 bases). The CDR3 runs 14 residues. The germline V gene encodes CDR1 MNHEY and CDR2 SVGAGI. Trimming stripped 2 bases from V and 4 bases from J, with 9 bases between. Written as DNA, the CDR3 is TGTGCCAGCAGTTACAGGGGTACCGGAAACACCATATATTTT. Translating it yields CASSYRGTGNTIYF.

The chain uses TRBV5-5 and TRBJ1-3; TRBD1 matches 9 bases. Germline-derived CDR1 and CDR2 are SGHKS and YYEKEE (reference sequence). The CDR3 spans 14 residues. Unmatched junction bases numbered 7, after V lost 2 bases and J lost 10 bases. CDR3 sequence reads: CASSFGTGRLTIYF. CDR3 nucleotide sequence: TGTGCCAGCAGCTTCGGGACAGGGCGTTTGACCATATATTTT.

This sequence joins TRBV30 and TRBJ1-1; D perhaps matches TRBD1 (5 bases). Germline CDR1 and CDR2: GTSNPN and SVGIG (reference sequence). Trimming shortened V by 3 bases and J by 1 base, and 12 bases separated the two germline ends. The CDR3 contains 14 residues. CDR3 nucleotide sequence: TGTGCCTGGAGGGCTCTGGGGGGGAACACTGAAGCTTTCTTT. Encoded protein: CAWRALGGNTEAFF.

CDR3 sequence (DNA): TGCGCCAGCAGCCAGGACAGGAGAAATAATTCACCCCTCCACTTT. Translation gives CASSQDRRNNSPLHF. The chain links TRBV4-1 to TRBJ1-6; 7 positions match TRBD1. This CDR3 is built from 15 residues. The junction had 4 bases not matched to a gene; V was cut back by 3 bases and J by 5 bases. Germline V gene data show CDR1 as MGHRA and CDR2 as YSYEKL.

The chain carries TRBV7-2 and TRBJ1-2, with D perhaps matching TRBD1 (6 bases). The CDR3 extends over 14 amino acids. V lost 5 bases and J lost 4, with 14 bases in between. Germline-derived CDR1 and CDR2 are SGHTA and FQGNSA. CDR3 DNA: TGTGCCAGCAGCCCGGGACACCAATTCTATGGCTACACCTTC. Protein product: CASSPGHQFYGYTF.

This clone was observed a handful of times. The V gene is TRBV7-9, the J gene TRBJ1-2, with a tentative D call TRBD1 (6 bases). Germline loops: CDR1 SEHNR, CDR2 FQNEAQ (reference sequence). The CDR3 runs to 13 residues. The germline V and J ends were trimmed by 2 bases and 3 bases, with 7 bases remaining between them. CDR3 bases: TGTGCCAGCAGCTTAAACAGGGACTATGGCTACACCTTC. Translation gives CASSLNRDYGYTF.

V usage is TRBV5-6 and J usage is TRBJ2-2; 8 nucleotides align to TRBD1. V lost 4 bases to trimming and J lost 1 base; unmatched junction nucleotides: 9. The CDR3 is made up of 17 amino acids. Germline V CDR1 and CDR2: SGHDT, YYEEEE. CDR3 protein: CASSDLTGQENTGELFF. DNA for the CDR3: TGTGCCAGCAGCGACCTGACGGGACAGGAGAACACCGGGGAGCTGTTTTTT.